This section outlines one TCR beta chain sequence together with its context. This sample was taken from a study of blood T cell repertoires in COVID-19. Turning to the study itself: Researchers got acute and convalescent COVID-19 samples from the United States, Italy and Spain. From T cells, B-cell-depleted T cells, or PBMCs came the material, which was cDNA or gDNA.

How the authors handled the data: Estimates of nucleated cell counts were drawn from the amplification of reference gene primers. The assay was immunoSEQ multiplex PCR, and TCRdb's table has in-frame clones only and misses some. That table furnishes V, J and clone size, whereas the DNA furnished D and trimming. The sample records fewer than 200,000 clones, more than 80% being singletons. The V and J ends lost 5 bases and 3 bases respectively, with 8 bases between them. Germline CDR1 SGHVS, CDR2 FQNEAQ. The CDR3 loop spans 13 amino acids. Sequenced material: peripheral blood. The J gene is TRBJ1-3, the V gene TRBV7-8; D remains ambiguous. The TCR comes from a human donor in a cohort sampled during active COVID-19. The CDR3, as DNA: TGTGCCAGCAGCGACTCCTTTGGAAACACCATATATTTT. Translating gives CASSDSFGNTIYF. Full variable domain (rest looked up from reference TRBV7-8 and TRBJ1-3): GAGVSQSPRYKVAKRGQDVALRCDPISGHVSLFWYQQALGQGPEFLTYFQNEAQLDKSGLPSDRFFAERPEGSVSTLKIQRTQQEDSAVYLCASSDSFGNTIYFGEGSWLTVV.